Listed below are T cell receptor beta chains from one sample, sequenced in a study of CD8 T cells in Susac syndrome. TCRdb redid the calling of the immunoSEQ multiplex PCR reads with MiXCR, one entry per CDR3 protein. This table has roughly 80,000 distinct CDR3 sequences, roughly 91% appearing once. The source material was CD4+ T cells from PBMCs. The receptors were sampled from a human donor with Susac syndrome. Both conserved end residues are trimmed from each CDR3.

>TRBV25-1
ASSDMARWYEQY
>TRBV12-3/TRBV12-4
ASSFSGTANEKLF
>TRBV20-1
SAIRQPNSPLH
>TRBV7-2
ASSLSGRAPDTQY
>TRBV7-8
ASSLQGIGYGYT
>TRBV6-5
ASSYSPAMNTEAF
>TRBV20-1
SASPGGGGSTDTQY
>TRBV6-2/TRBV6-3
ASSWTGLGNEQF
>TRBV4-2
ASSLDPGLAGGLNEQF
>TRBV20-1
SARGPTGVNEQF
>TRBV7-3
ASSLDRISTDTQY
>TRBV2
ASGRYYEQY
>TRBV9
ASSVHRESYEQY
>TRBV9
ASSVDPRNYGYT
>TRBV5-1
ASSPRSADNSPLH
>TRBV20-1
SARDRRQGNQPQH
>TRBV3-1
ASSQDYVRDSSGRASYEQY
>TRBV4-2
ASRPGGGDYEQY
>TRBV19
ASSIPSGSGANVLT
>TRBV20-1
SARLPKTGPKEQY
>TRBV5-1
ASSPDRGLSVGLYEQY
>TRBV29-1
SAGWQGALNTGELF
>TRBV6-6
ASTIPRASYNEQF
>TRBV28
ASSLGGFANIQY
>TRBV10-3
AISEGGSNQPQH
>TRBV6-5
ASSYSSRGGTYEQY
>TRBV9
ASSPTGDGWETQY
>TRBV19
ASSADEETQY
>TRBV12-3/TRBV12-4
ASSRRGALNEKLF
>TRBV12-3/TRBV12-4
ASSFRGYYQPQH
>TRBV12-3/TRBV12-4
ASSSLDRTNSEQY
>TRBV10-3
AISESFQQY
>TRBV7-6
ASSLGVSTYQETQY
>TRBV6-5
ASSHHRDRGSYEQY
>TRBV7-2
ASSLLSSGNTIY
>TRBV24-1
ATNGQLTGELF
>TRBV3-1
AANMGQSKETQY
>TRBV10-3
AIRKEGLGAF
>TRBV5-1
ASSLVGSSNQPQH
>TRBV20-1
SAPGGVSYEQY
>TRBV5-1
ASSPGMTVNTEAF